One sample yielded the 29 T cell receptor beta chains listed below, sequenced in a study of T-cell reconstitution after alpha-beta-depleted transplantation in children. Using unique molecular identifiers, the investigators prepared the TCRbeta library. TCRdb reprocessed the PCR reads via MiXCR and lists one record per CDR3 protein. The data contain 230,000 or so distinct CDR3 sequences, over 9.5% of them singletons. Specimen: PBMCs from the stem cell graft donor, collected from the stem cell graft. The receptors were gathered from a human donor who donated a stem cell graft to a child with SCID.

This clonotype was seen at least ten times. The chain carries TRBV7-9 and TRBJ2-7, with D unresolved. Germline V gene sequence: CDR1 SEHNR, CDR2 FQNEAQ (reference sequence). Trimming pared 5 bases from V and 3 bases from J, leaving 8 bases between. This CDR3 spans 12 amino acids. CDR3 residues: CASSQRSYEQYF. The CDR3, as DNA: TGTGCCAGCAGCCAACGAAGCTACGAGCAGTACTTC.

This chain connects TRBV12-3 or TRBV12-4 to TRBJ1-6, with no clear D. CDR3 length equals 17 residues. V lost 3 bases and J lost 13, with 25 bases in between. CDR3 in amino acids: CASSFRLGERSLLPLHF. DNA of the CDR3: TGTGCCAGCAGTTTTAGGCTGGGAGAAAGAAGTCTCCTCCCCCTCCACTTT.

There are a few counts of this clonotype. The chain has TRBV4-2 and TRBJ1-2, with a possible D match to TRBD1 (5 bases). This CDR3 is built from 17 residues. With 4 bases removed from V and 4 bases from J, the gap between germline ends came to 22 bases. Germline values: CDR1 LGHNA, CDR2 YNFKEQ. CDR3 nucleotides: TGTGCCAGCAGCCTCGACGTAATGACAATGGGGGTCTATGGCTACACCTTC. It is translated as CASSLDVMTMGVYGYTF.

This clonotype was counted ten times or more. J is TRBJ2-5 and V is TRBV4-3; possible D gene TRBD1, 6 bases. V lost 7 bases and J 5 bases, leaving 20 bases between the germline ends. The germline V gene has CDR1 LGHNA and CDR2 YSLEER. The CDR3 extends over 15 amino acids. The CDR3 DNA follows: TGCGCCAGCAACAAGGAAGGGGGAGTAGAGGAGACCCAGTACTTC. Its translation: CASNKEGGVEETQYF.

The sample holds many counts of this clonotype. V is TRBV20-1 and J is TRBJ1-3, with a weak D call TRBD1 (5 bases). The V end was cut by 5 bases, the J end by 0 bases, with 17 bases between. Germline CDR1 is DFQATT and CDR2 is SNEGSKA (reference sequence). The CDR3 is 16 amino acids. The CDR3 protein is CSARTGRAVSGNTIYF. The CDR3 region has the DNA TGCAGTGCTCGCACAGGCAGAGCAGTCTCTGGAAACACCATATATTTT.

About this clonotype: This sequence may be a read error, since a much larger clone differs from it by one base. The V call is TRBV7-2, the J call TRBJ2-1; TRBD1 matches at 9 bases. The CDR3 runs to 15 residues. After removal of 5 bases from V and 6 bases from J, the junction contained 8 bases not matched to a gene. Germline V CDR1 and CDR2: SGHTA, FQGNSA. The CDR3 is CASSLGQGIFNEQFF. In DNA form, the CDR3 reads TGTGCCAGCAGCCTGGGACAGGGTATATTCAATGAGCAGTTCTTC.

This clonotype appeared many times. The V and J genes are TRBV7-9 and TRBJ2-7, with TRBD2 matching over 7 bases. The CDR3 loop spans 16 amino acids. The germline gives CDR1 SEHNR, CDR2 FQNEAQ (reference sequence). Unmatched junction bases numbered 11, after V lost 5 bases and J lost 1 base. CDR3 DNA sequence: TGTGCCAGCAGCCCCCTCGGGTGGGGGGGATCCTACGAGCAGTACTTC. Translated: CASSPLGWGGSYEQYF.

This clonotype was seen once. A clone one base away is much larger, so this may be a read error. J is TRBJ1-5 and V is TRBV2; tentatively, D is TRBD1 (6 bases). Germline V gene data show CDR1 as SNHLY and CDR2 as FYNNEI. The CDR3 has 15 residues. The V gene lost 4 bases and the J gene lost 5 bases, with 15 bases spanning the gap. In DNA, the CDR3 is TGTGCCAGCAGTGTAACACAGGGATTGGATCAGCCCCAGCATTTT. It translates to CASSVTQGLDQPQHF.

This clonotype was detected many times. The chain links TRBV12-3 or TRBV12-4 to TRBJ2-3; tentatively, D is TRBD1 or TRBD2 (5 bases each). V was clipped by 4 bases and J by 0 bases, with 20 bases between them. This CDR3 has 18 amino acids. The DNA for the CDR3 is TGTGCCAGCAGTTCCCCCGTGGGGACGGAGCCTAGCACAGATACGCAGTATTTT. Its translation is CASSSPVGTEPSTDTQYF.

This clonotype was observed at least ten times. This rearrangement joins TRBV28 to TRBJ1-1; unclear D gene. This CDR3 has 12 amino acids. The germline CDR1 and CDR2 sequences are MDHEN and SYDVKM. Trimming shortened V by 6 bases and J by 1 base, and 6 bases separated the two germline ends. CDR3 nucleotides: TGTGCCAGCAGACCGGAGAACACTGAAGCTTTCTTT. This codes for CASRPENTEAFF. Using reference TRBV28 and TRBJ1-1 for the parts outside the CDR3, the full variable domain is DVKVTQSSRYLVKRTGEKVFLECVQDMDHENMFWYRQDPGLGLRLIYFSYDVKMKEKGDIPEGYSVSREKKERFSLILESASTNQTSMYLCASRPENTEAFFGQGTRLTVV.

This clonotype appeared many times. The V and J genes are TRBV5-6 and TRBJ2-1; D is uncertain. Germline loops: CDR1 SGHDT, CDR2 YYEEEE. The V end was cut by 5 bases, the J end by 3 bases, with 6 bases between. This CDR3 region has 12 residues. CDR3 bases: TGTGCCAGCAGATCGCGCTACAATGAGCAGTTCTTC. This codes for CASRSRYNEQFF.

This clonotype came up many times. The rearrangement joins TRBV20-1 to TRBJ2-2; no clear D. Germline CDR1 reads DFQATT; CDR2 reads SNEGSKA (reference sequence). Trimming cost V 6 bases and J 0 bases, with 5 bases left between them. This CDR3 is built from 12 residues. The CDR3 sequence: CSAPANTGELFF. CDR3 nucleotide sequence: TGCAGTGCCCCGGCGAACACCGGGGAGCTGTTTTTT.

The rearrangement uses TRBV6-1 and TRBJ1-5, with D perhaps TRBD1 (6 bases). Germline V gene data show CDR1 as MNHNS and CDR2 as SASEGT. Trimming shortened V by 6 bases and J by 5 bases, and 17 bases separated the two germline ends. This CDR3 has 15 residues. The CDR3 loop reads CASRIAQGTDQPQHF. CDR3 DNA: TGTGCCAGCAGGATCGCCCAGGGGACCGATCAGCCCCAGCATTTT.

This clonotype was detected ten times or more. The rearrangement uses TRBV20-1 and TRBJ2-1; possible D gene TRBD2, 5 bases. The CDR3 consists of 16 residues. Trimming removed 6 bases from V and 5 bases from J, with 23 bases in between. CDR1 and CDR2 (germline): DFQATT, SNEGSKA (reference sequence). CDR3 sequence: CSAQYTRGSIHNEQFF. CDR3 DNA sequence: TGCAGTGCACAATACACCCGGGGTAGCATCCACAATGAGCAGTTCTTC.

This clonotype was found many times. This chain uses TRBV5-1 with TRBJ2-5; D perhaps matches TRBD2 (6 bases). Germline V CDR1 and CDR2: SGHRS, YFSETQ. Trimming stripped 0 bases from V and 2 bases from J, with 11 bases between. The CDR3 spans 15 residues. CDR3 loop: CASSLELARQETQYF. The CDR3 region has the DNA TGCGCCAGCAGCTTGGAACTAGCTCGGCAAGAGACCCAGTACTTC.

In this sample, this clonotype turned up many times. The chain employs TRBV28 and TRBJ1-1; the D is unclear. The CDR3 has 15 amino acids. Trimming removed 7 bases at V and 0 bases at J, with 15 bases between. Germline lookup yields CDR1 MDHEN and CDR2 SYDVKM. The CDR3 spells CASTPIDMMNTEAFF. The CDR3 DNA reads as TGTGCCAGCACCCCCATTGACATGATGAACACTGAAGCTTTCTTT.

In its sample, this clonotype was seen many times. The chain couples TRBV5-1 to TRBJ1-2, with 8 bases identical to TRBD1. V was pared by 0 bases and J by 10 bases, with 2 bases of the junction left unmatched. CDR3 length equals 12 residues. The V gene's germline CDR1 is SGHRS and CDR2 YFSETQ. This CDR3 reads CASSLDRGDYTF. For the CDR3, the DNA is TGCGCCAGCAGCTTGGACAGGGGGGACTACACCTTC.

This clonotype has a count of ten or more. The chain recombines TRBV9 with TRBJ2-1; 9 nucleotides line up with TRBD1. The V segment lost 5 bases and the J segment 5 bases; nucleotides outside the gene matches: 2. The CDR3 is 13 residues long. Germline CDR1 is SGDLS and CDR2 is YYNGEE. CDR3 nucleotide sequence: TGTGCCAGCAGGGGACAGGGAGACAATGAGCAGTTCTTC. Encoded protein: CASRGQGDNEQFF.

Only one count was recorded for this clonotype. The CDR3 DNA follows: TGTGCCAGCTCACCACGGGGAGGTGGCGAGACCCAGTACTTC. This codes for CASSPRGGGETQYF. The chain has TRBV18 and TRBJ2-5; D is perhaps TRBD2 (6 bases). Germline V lookup: CDR1 KGHSH, CDR2 LQKENI. The V and J ends lost 1 base and 5 bases respectively, with 11 bases between them. The CDR3 is 14 amino acids. Based on the CDR3 plus reference TRBV18 and TRBJ2-5, the full variable domain is NAGVMQNPRHLVRRRGQEARLRCSPMKGHSHVYWYRQLPEEGLKFMVYLQKENIIDESGMPKERFSAEFPKEGPSILRIQQVVRGDSAAYFCASSPRGGGETQYFGPGTRLLVL.

This clonotype was seen only a few times. This sequence joins TRBV4-1 and TRBJ2-7, with a weak D call TRBD2 (6 bases). Looked up from germline, CDR1 is MGHRA and CDR2 is YSYEKL. V lost 4 bases to trimming and J lost 0 bases, with 16 bases between them. The length of the CDR3 is 16 residues. CDR3 protein: CASSPPGLTFSYEQYF. CDR3 sequence (DNA): TGCGCCAGCAGCCCGCCGGGACTTACTTTCTCCTACGAGCAGTACTTC.

CDR3 residues: CASSVKRENEQFF. The DNA of the CDR3 is TGTGCCAGCAGCGTTAAAAGGGAGAATGAGCAGTTCTTC. The chain carries TRBV7-3 and TRBJ2-1; perhaps TRBD2 as D (5 bases). Germline V gene lookup returns CDR1 SGHTA and CDR2 FQGTGA. This CDR3 contains 13 residues. V was clipped by 5 bases and J by 7 bases, with 12 bases between them.

The chain carries TRBV6-5 and TRBJ2-7, with 12 bases matching TRBD2. Germline CDR1 and CDR2: MNHEY and SVGAGI. Germline trimming cut 4 bases from V and 6 bases from J; bases unmatched to any gene: 7. The CDR3 length is 15 residues. The CDR3 nucleotides are TGTGCCAGCAGTTCACTAGCGGGGGGCCCGGGCGAGCAGTACTTC. It is translated as CASSSLAGGPGEQYF.

DNA of the CDR3: TGTGCCAGCATATCCCAGAACGGCTACGAGCAGTACTTC. Encoded protein: CASISQNGYEQYF. V gene TRBV5-5 combines with J gene TRBJ2-7; D unresolved. The CDR3 runs to 13 residues. Trimming left V 6 bases short and J 3 bases short, with 13 bases between. CDR1 is SGHKS and CDR2 is YYEKEE in the germline V gene (reference sequence). The full variable domain, in which reference TRBV5-5 and TRBJ2-7 provide the parts outside the CDR3, is DAGVTQSPTHLIKTRGQQVTLRCSPISGHKSVSWYQQVLGQGPQFIFQYYEKEERGRGNFPDRFSARQFPNYSSELNVNALLLGDSALYLCASISQNGYEQYFGPGTRLTVT.

This clonotype has ten or more counts. The chain employs TRBV5-1 and TRBJ1-1; no definite D call. With 5 bases removed from V and 5 bases from J, the gap between germline ends came to 13 bases. Germline V gene data show CDR1 as SGHRS and CDR2 as YFSETQ. CDR3 length: 13 amino acids. The CDR3 nucleotides read TGCGCCAGCAGTCCAACCGTGGCGACTGAAGCTTTCTTT. It encodes CASSPTVATEAFF.

This clonotype was found many times. The genes are TRBV5-1 and TRBJ1-2; a weak D match, TRBD1 (5 bases). Trimming took 0 bases from V and 9 from J, leaving 12 bases between them. The germline V gene encodes CDR1 SGHRS and CDR2 YFSETQ. This CDR3 contains 13 residues. The CDR3 reads CASSLGAGQSYTF. CDR3 in DNA: TGCGCCAGCAGCTTGGGGGCAGGGCAGAGCTACACCTTC.

V and J are TRBV4-1 and TRBJ1-1; D is unclear. The CDR3 loop spans 16 amino acids. CDR1 and CDR2 from the germline V gene are MGHRA and YSYEKL. Trimming stripped 1 base from V and 1 base from J, with 13 bases between. The CDR3 sequence: CASSQGYFRGNTEAFF. DNA of the CDR3: TGCGCCAGCAGCCAAGGATACTTTCGGGGGAACACTGAAGCTTTCTTT.

Note on this clonotype: A read error may explain this, as a much larger clone is one base away. The V call is TRBV12-3 or TRBV12-4, the J call TRBJ1-2; the D gene is possibly TRBD1 (5 bases). The CDR3 totals 14 residues. This chain's CDR3 is CATSPYLGGEGYTF. CDR3 DNA: TGTGCCACCAGTCCCTACCTGGGAGGGGAAGGCTACACCTTC.

At least ten counts were recorded for this clonotype. V and J are TRBV6-5 and TRBJ1-2; D gene unclear. Germline-derived CDR1 and CDR2 are MNHEY and SVGAGI. The V gene lost 3 bases and the J gene lost 4 bases, with 9 bases spanning the gap. This CDR3 region has 13 residues. The CDR3: CASSYGVAYGYTF. Written as DNA, the CDR3 is TGTGCCAGCAGTTATGGGGTTGCCTATGGCTACACCTTC.

This clonotype came up many times. V usage is TRBV5-1 and J usage is TRBJ1-1; 7 nucleotides line up with TRBD1. Germline assignment: CDR1 SGHRS and CDR2 YFSETQ. Trimming took 2 bases from V and 4 from J; bases not matched to a gene: 8. The CDR3 consists of 15 residues. The DNA of the CDR3 is TGCGCCAGCAGCTTCGGGACAGTTGGGTTCACTGAAGCTTTCTTT. This encodes CASSFGTVGFTEAFF.